This note documents a single T cell receptor beta chain sequence. No antigen is known for it. This record belongs to a study of cytomegalovirus exposure and HLA in healthy donors. Study findings and constraints: The investigators catalogued 150 to 200 TCR beta chains as cytomegalovirus-associated. Subsequent analysis of the approximately 120 validation repertoires found a tendency for first-cohort TCR clusters to co-occur. Among TCR sequences, most were rare, though some public TCRs appeared in many donors.

Produced via immunoSEQ multiplex PCR; TCRdb's table is partial and in-frame only. The sample includes roughly 280,000 clones, 80% to 90% of them seen just once. This CDR3 is 14 amino acids long. Germline V gene data show CDR1 as MNHEY and CDR2 as SMNVEV (reference sequence). V lost 4 bases and J lost 7; bases outside the gene matches: 7. This clonotype originated in a woman aged 18-29 years in good health and CMV-seronegative. The material sequenced was PBMCs. The V gene is TRBV27, the J gene TRBJ2-7; TRBD1 aligns across 10 bases. CDR3 protein: CASSSGQGKIEQYF. Written as DNA, the CDR3 is TGTGCCAGCAGTTCGGGACAGGGGAAGATTGAGCAGTACTTC.